The source of this T cell receptor (beta chain) is a study of cytomegalovirus exposure and HLA in healthy donors. Overall study results and limits: A later analysis found most CMV-associated TCR beta chains apparently HLA-restricted. About 87% or about 30% of the time was how often most TCR beta V segments were productive, according to an earlier analysis. As a later analysis showed, a missense DCLRE1C variant was linked to trimming of TCR beta V- and J-genes.

The PCR contained 60 Vbeta and 13 Jbeta primers. The method was immunoSEQ multiplex PCR; TCRdb's version includes in-frame clones alone and lacks a portion of them. Counted here are roughly 220,000 clones, roughly four fifths occurring once; the ten biggest clones make up 2.5% to 3%. Healthy donors of bone marrow made up the group. In its sample, this clone was seen once. Its antigen is as yet unknown. V lost 5 bases, J lost 12 bases, and 11 bases lay in between. Germline assignment: CDR1 MNHEY and CDR2 SVGAGI. This CDR3 spans 12 amino acids. The receptor was isolated from a woman aged 40 to 50 in good health and CMV-seronegative. The source material was PBMCs. The rearrangement links TRBV6-5 to TRBJ1-6, with D maybe TRBD1 (6 bases). The CDR3 sequence: CASSPPTGPLHF. The CDR3 coding sequence is TGTGCCAGCAGTCCCCCGACAGGACCCCTCCACTTT.